The next 6 T cell receptor beta chains were all read from a single sample in a study of cytomegalovirus exposure and HLA in healthy donors (dated by TCRdb to the late 2010s). Library creation used the immunoSEQ multiplex PCR assay. The multiplex PCR relied on a mix of 60 forward primers for TCR Vbeta segments and 13 reverse primers for TCR Jbeta segments. Imported from immuneACCESS, the table was reduced by TCRdb to in-frame sequences with V and J called. These copies leave out some clones; in studies compared against another copy, an unresolved V gene accounts for under half, and the cause of the remainder is not known. This sample has roughly 170,000 clones in its table, and around 80% of those were observed once. Under 1.5% of the sample is in the top ten clones. The sequencing sample was made of PBMCs. The receptors come from a girl aged 2 to 10 in good health and CMV-seropositive.

The V and J genes are TRBV6-1 and TRBJ1-5; TRBD1 is a possible D gene (6 bases). This CDR3 has 14 residues. Germline V gives CDR1 MNHNS, CDR2 SASEGT. V lost 6 bases and J lost 2, with 11 bases in between. CDR3 sequence: CASRAGAGNQPQHF. The CDR3 nucleotides read TGTGCCAGCAGAGCAGGGGCAGGCAATCAGCCCCAGCATTTT.

The chain has TRBV11-2 and TRBJ2-7; 9 positions agree with TRBD1. The germline V gene has CDR1 SGHAT and CDR2 FQNNGV. Trimming at V came to 5 bases and at J to 2 bases, leaving 4 bases not matched to a gene. This CDR3 spans 14 amino acids. The chain's CDR3 is CASSVDRGPYEQYF. The CDR3 nucleotides read TGTGCCAGCAGCGTGGACAGGGGACCCTACGAGCAGTACTTC.

This clone was picked up one time. The chain combines TRBV4-1 with TRBJ1-3; 7 nucleotides agree with TRBD1. This CDR3 region has 14 residues. Germline-derived CDR1 and CDR2 are MGHRA and YSYEKL. Germline trimming cut 4 bases from V and 1 base from J; bases unmatched to any gene: 1. The CDR3 sequence is CASSLQGSGNTIYF. CDR3 coding DNA: TGCGCCAGCAGCCTACAGGGGTCTGGAAACACCATATATTTT.

J is TRBJ1-2 and V is TRBV19; D is possibly TRBD1 (5 bases). This CDR3 region has 12 residues. Trimming shortened V by 3 bases and J by 8 bases, and 10 bases separated the two germline ends. Germline CDR1 reads LNHDA; CDR2 reads SQIVND (reference sequence). The CDR3 region is CASSIIGGGYTF. The CDR3 DNA reads as TGTGCCAGTAGTATTATCGGGGGGGGCTACACCTTC.

The chain employs TRBV2 and TRBJ1-2, with a weak D call TRBD1 (5 bases). There are 13 residues in the CDR3. The germline V gene encodes CDR1 SNHLY and CDR2 FYNNEI. V was clipped by 2 bases and J by 6 bases, with 10 bases between them. CDR3 bases: TGTGCCAGCAGTGAACAGGGTTTGGATGGCTACACCTTC. This codes for CASSEQGLDGYTF.

The chain is built from TRBV5-1 and TRBJ2-7; D might be TRBD1 (5 bases). Looked up from germline, CDR1 is SGHRS and CDR2 is YFSETQ. V lost 3 bases to trimming and J lost 3 bases, with 19 bases between them. The CDR3 has 16 residues. The CDR3: CASSWGANYGDYEQYF. Written as DNA, the CDR3 is TGCGCCAGCAGCTGGGGCGCCAATTATGGGGACTACGAGCAGTACTTC.